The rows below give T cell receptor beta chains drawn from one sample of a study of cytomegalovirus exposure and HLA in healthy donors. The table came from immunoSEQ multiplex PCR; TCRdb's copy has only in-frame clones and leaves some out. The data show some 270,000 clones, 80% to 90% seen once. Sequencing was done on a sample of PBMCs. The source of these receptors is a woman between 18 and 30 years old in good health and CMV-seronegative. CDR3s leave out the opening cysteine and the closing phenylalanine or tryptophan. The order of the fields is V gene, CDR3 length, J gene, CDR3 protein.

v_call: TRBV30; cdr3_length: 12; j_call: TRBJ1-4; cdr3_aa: AFNVPRVYEKLF
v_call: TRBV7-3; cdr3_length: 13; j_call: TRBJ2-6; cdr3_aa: ASSKAPSGANVLT
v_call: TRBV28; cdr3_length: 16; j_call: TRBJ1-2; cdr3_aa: ASSLSRGREFFTYGYT
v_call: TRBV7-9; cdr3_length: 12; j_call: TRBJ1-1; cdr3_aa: ASTMTGLQFGAF
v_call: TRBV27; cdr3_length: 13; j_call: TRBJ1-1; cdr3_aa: ASSSPTTVPPEAF
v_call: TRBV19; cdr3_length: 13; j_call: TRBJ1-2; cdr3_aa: ASSINLGQNYGYT
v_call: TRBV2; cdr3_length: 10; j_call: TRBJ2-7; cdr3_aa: ASNRGSYEQY
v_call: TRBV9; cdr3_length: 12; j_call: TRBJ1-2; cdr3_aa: ASSARTGYYGYT
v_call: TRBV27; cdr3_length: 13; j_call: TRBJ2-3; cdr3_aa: ASSLSERVADTQY
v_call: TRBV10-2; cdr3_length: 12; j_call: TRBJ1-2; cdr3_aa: ASSRDRGGYGYT
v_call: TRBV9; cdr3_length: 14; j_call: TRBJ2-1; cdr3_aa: ASSDGGDGKYNEQF
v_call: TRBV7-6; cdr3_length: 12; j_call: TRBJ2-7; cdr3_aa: ASSPPDRPYEQY
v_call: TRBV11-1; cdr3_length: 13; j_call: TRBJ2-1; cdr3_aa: ASSFGQGSYNEQF
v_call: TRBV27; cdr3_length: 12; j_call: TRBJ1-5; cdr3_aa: ASSQWTGNQPQH